The TCR beta chain under discussion was sequenced for a study of T cell clusters in autoimmune cytopenias. The study, taken as a whole, reports: Clustering suggested that physiological T cell clusters were missing in primary autoimmune cytopenia patients.

One tube held mixed TRB-A and TRB-B primer pools for touch-down PCR. From the multiplex PCR reads, TCRdb lists one entry per CDR3 protein and no DNA. The sample holds just under 3,000 distinct CDR3 sequences. TRB amplification used around 260 ng of peripheral blood genomic DNA. The V gene's germline CDR1 is MNHNY and CDR2 SVGAGI (reference sequence). The CDR3 is 16 residues long. By frequency, this clonotype registers medium-sized (0.01 to 0.1%). Antigen specificity is unknown. The same data also went into a second study, on T cell repertoires in aging, cancer and after chemotherapy. From that report: Repeat sampling of healthy donors over several months to years showed clear clonal overlap. Age-matched healthy donors had significantly more diverse, less clonal blood TCR repertoires than untreated cancer patients. In each cancer cohort, median generation probability increased across chemotherapy, suggesting thymic output rebounded.

The sequence came from a human donor in good health. The gene calls are TRBV6-6 and TRBJ2-2; TCRdb's D gene call, TRBD1, goes unchecked for lack of DNA. Sequencing was done on a sample of peripheral blood. CDR3 amino acids: CASSLQGITNTGELFF.